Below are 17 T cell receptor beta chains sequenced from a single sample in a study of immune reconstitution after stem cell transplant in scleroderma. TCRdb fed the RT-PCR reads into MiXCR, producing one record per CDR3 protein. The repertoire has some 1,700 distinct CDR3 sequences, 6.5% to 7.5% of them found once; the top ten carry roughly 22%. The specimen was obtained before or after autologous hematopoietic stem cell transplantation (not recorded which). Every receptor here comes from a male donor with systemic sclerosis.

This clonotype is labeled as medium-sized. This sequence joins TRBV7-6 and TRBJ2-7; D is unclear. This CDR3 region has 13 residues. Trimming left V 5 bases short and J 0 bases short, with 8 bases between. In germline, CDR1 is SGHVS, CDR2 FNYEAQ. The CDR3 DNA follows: TGTGCCAGCAGCCCAAAGGCCTCCTACGAGCAGTACTTC. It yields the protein CASSPKASYEQYF. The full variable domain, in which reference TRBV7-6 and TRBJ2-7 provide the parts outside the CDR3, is GAGVSQSPRYKVTKRGQDVALRCDPISGHVSLYWYRQALGQGPEFLTYFNYEAQQDKSGLPNDRFSAERPEGSISTLTIQRTEQRDSAMYRCASSPKASYEQYFGPGTRLTVT.

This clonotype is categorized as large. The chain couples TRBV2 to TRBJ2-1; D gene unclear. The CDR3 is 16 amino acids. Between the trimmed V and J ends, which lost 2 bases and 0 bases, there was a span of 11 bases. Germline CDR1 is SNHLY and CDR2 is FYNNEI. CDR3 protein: CASSEMGFSSYNEQFF. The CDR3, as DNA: TGTGCCAGCAGTGAAATGGGGTTTAGCTCCTACAATGAGCAGTTCTTC.

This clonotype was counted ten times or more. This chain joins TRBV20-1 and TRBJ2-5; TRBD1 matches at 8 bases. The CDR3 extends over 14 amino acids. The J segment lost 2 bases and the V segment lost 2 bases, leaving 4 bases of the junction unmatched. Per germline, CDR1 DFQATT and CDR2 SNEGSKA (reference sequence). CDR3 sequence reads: CSARRDRGQETQYF. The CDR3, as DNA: TGCAGTGCTAGACGTGACAGGGGACAAGAGACCCAGTACTTC.

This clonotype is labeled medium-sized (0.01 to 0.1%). Written as DNA, the CDR3 is TGTGCCACCAGTGATTCCTTACTTGGGGCATACACCGGGGAGCTGTTTTTT. The encoded protein is CATSDSLLGAYTGELFF. V usage is TRBV24-1 and J usage is TRBJ2-2; perhaps TRBD1 as D (5 bases). The CDR3 is 17 residues long. Looked up from germline, CDR1 is KGHDR and CDR2 is SFDVKD. V lost 2 bases and J 3 bases, leaving 15 bases between the germline ends.

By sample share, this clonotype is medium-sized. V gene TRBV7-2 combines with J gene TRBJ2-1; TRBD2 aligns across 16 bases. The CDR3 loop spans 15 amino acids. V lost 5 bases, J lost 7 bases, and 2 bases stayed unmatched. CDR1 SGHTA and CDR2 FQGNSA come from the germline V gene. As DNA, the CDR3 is TGTGCCAGCAGCCAGGGACTAGCGGGAGGGAATGAGCAGTTCTTC. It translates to CASSQGLAGGNEQFF.

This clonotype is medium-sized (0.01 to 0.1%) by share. The chain's CDR3 is CASSEDRVGNTIYF. In DNA, the CDR3 is TGTGCCAGCAGTGAAGACAGGGTTGGAAACACCATATATTTT. V is TRBV2 and J is TRBJ1-3; tentative D call: TRBD1 (6 bases). V was pared by 1 base and J by 3 bases, with 7 bases between. This CDR3 has 14 residues. CDR1 is SNHLY, CDR2 FYNNEI, per germline. Supplemented by reference TRBV2 and TRBJ1-3, the full variable domain reads EPEVTQTPSHQVTQMGQEVILRCVPISNHLYFYWYRQILGQKVEFLVSFYNNEISEKSEIFDDQFSVERPDGSNFTLKIRSTKLEDSAMYFCASSEDRVGNTIYFGEGSWLTVV.

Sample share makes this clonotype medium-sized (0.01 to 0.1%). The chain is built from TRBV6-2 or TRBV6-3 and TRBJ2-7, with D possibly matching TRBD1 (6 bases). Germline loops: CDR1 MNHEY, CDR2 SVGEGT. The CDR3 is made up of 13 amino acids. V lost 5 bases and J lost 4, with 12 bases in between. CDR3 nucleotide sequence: TGTGCCAGCAGTCTTGGGGACACTTACGAGCAGTACTTC. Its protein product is CASSLGDTYEQYF.

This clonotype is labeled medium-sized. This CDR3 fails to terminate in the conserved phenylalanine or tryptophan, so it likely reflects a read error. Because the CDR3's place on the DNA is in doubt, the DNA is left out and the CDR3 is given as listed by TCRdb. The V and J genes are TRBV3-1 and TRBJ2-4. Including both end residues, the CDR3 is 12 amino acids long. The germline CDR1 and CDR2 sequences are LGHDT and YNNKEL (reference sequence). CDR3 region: CASSQGSRPPFN.

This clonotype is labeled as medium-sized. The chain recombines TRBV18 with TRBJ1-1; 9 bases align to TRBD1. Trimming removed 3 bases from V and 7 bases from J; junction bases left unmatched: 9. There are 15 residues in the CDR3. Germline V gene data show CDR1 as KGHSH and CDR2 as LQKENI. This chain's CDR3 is CASSPRPGQGSEAFF. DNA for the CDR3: TGTGCCAGCTCACCCCGCCCGGGACAGGGAAGTGAAGCTTTCTTT.

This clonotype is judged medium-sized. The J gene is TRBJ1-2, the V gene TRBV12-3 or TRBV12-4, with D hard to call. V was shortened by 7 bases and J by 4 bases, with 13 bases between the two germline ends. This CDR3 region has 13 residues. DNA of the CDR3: TGTGCCAGCACCATAGTAGGAGCCTATGGCTACACCTTC. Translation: CASTIVGAYGYTF.

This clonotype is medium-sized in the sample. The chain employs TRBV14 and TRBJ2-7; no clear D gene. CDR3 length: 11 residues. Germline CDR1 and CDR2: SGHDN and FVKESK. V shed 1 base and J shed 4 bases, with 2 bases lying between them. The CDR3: CASSQAYEQYF. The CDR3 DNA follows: TGTGCCAGCAGCCAAGCTTACGAGCAGTACTTC.

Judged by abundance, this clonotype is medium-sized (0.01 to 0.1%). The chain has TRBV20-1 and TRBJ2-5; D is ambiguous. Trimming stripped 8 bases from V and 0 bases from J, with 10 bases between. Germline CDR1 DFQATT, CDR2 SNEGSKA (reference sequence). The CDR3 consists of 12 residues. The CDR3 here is CSSTGNQETQYF. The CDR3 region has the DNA TGCAGTTCGACGGGCAACCAAGAGACCCAGTACTTC.

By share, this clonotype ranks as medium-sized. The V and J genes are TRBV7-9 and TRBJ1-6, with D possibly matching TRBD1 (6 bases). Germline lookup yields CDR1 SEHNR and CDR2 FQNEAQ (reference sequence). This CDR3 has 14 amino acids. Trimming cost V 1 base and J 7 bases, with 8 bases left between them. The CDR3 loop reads CASSLGQENSPLHF. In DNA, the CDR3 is TGTGCCAGCAGCTTAGGACAGGAGAATTCACCCCTCCACTTT.

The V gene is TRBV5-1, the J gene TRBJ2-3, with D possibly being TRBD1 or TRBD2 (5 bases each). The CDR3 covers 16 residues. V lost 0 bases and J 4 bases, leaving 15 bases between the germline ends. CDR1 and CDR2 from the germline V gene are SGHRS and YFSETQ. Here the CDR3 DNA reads TGCGCCAGCAGCTTGGATGGGACCCCGGGGTCAGATACGCAGTATTTT. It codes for CASSLDGTPGSDTQYF.

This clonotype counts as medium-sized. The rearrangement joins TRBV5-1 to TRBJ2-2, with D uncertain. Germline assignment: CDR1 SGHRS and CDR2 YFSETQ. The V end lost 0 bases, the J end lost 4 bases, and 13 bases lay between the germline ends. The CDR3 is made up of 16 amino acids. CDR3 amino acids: CASSLDPAGGTGELFF. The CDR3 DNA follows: TGCGCCAGCAGCTTGGACCCAGCCGGTGGCACCGGGGAGCTGTTTTTT.

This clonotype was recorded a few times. CDR3 loop: CASSYRGLGYTF. CDR3 DNA: TGTGCCAGCAGTTACAGGGGGCTTGGCTACACCTTC. This chain links TRBV6-5 with TRBJ1-2; 7 bases agree with TRBD1. CDR1 and CDR2 (germline): MNHEY, SVGAGI. J lost 7 bases, V lost 2 bases, and 1 base had no gene match. CDR3 length equals 12 residues.

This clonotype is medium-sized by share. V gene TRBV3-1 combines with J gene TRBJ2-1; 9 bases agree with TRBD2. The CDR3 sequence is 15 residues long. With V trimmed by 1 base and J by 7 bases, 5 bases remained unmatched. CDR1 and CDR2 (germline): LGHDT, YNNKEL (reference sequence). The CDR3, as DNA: TGTGCCAGCAGCCAAGGATGGCGGGGGGGGAATGAGCAGTTCTTC. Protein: CASSQGWRGGNEQFF.